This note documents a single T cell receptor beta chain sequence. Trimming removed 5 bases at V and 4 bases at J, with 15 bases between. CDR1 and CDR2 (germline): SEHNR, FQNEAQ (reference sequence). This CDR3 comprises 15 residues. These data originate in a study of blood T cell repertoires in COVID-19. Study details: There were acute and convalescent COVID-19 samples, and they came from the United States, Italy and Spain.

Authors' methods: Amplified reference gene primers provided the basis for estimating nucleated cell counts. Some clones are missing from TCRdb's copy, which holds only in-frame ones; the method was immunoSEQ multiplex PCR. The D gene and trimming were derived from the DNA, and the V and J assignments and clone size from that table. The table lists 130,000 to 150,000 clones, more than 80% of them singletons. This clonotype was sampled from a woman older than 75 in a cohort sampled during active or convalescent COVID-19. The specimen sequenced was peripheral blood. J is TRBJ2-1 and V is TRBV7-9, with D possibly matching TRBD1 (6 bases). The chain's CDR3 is CASSSSRGAYNEQFF. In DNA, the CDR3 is TGTGCCAGCAGCAGCTCCAGGGGTGCGTACAATGAGCAGTTCTTC.